These 28 T cell receptor beta chains were all obtained from the same sample, sequenced in a study of T cells in tuberculosis. Assay: immunoSEQ multiplex PCR; the TCRdb copy retains only in-frame clones and omits some. The sample shows approximately 20,000 clones, less than 98% of them seen only once. The sample consisted of PBMCs. The receptors come from a donor between 10 and 35 years old with latent tuberculosis or without tuberculosis infection.

Here the CDR3 reads CASSLPQGSGETEAFF. CDR3 nucleotide sequence: TGTGCCAGCAGCTTACCACAGGGTAGTGGGGAGACTGAAGCTTTCTTT. V gene TRBV11-2 combines with J gene TRBJ1-1; TRBD1 might be the D (6 bases). Germline values: CDR1 SGHAT, CDR2 FQNNGV. V shed 2 bases and J shed 5 bases, with 18 bases lying between them. The CDR3 is made up of 16 amino acids.

The chain couples TRBV5-1 to TRBJ1-1, with TRBD1 as a possible D gene (6 bases). The CDR3 sequence is 17 residues long. Trimming shortened V by 3 bases and J by 0 bases, and 18 bases separated the two germline ends. Germline CDR1 and CDR2: SGHRS and YFSETQ. CDR3 in amino acids: CASSYKYRDGMNTEAFF. The CDR3 DNA follows: TGCGCCAGCAGCTATAAGTACAGGGACGGGATGAACACTGAAGCTTTCTTT. Filled out from reference TRBV5-1 and TRBJ1-1, the complete variable domain reads KAGVTQTPRYLIKTRGQQVTLSCSPISGHRSVSWYQQTPGQGLQFLFEYFSETQRNKGNFPGRFSGRQFSNSRSEMNVSTLELGDSALYLCASSYKYRDGMNTEAFFGQGTRLTVV.

This clone appeared a single time. The V gene is TRBV7-8, the J gene TRBJ1-1, with D possibly TRBD1 on 6 matching bases. This CDR3 spans 14 amino acids. Trimming pared 4 bases from V and 7 bases from J, leaving 16 bases between. Germline CDR1 is SGHVS and CDR2 is FQNEAQ. This CDR3 is CASSSGHLRDEAFF. CDR3 coding DNA: TGTGCCAGCAGCTCGGGACATTTGAGGGATGAAGCTTTCTTT.

This clone was counted once. The chain joins TRBV9 to TRBJ2-1; tentative D call: TRBD2 (6 bases). The length of the CDR3 is 16 residues. Per germline, CDR1 SGDLS and CDR2 YYNGEE. The germline V and J ends were trimmed by 2 bases and 2 bases, with 14 bases remaining between them. This CDR3 is CASSVFSGLTYNEQFF. The DNA for the CDR3 is TGTGCCAGCAGCGTCTTTTCGGGACTGACCTACAATGAGCAGTTCTTC.

The chain combines TRBV5-1 with TRBJ1-3; 12 nucleotides line up with TRBD1. The J segment lost 4 bases and the V segment lost 3 bases, leaving 8 bases of the junction unmatched. The V gene's germline CDR1 is SGHRS and CDR2 YFSETQ. This CDR3 is 17 amino acids long. The CDR3 nucleotides are TGCGCCAGCAGCTCTGGGCCGGGACAGGGGGCAGGAAACACCATATATTTT. Residues: CASSSGPGQGAGNTIYF. Variable domain in full (rest from reference TRBV5-1 and TRBJ1-3): KAGVTQTPRYLIKTRGQQVTLSCSPISGHRSVSWYQQTPGQGLQFLFEYFSETQRNKGNFPGRFSGRQFSNSRSEMNVSTLELGDSALYLCASSSGPGQGAGNTIYFGEGSWLTVV.

V usage is TRBV30 and J usage is TRBJ1-2; TRBD1 matches 7 bases. The junction had 11 bases not matched to a gene; V was cut back by 2 bases and J by 8 bases. The CDR3 extends over 14 amino acids. The germline V gene encodes CDR1 GTSNPN and CDR2 SVGIG (reference sequence). CDR3 in amino acids: CAWSTQQGRWGYTF. The CDR3 DNA reads as TGTGCCTGGAGTACCCAACAGGGGAGATGGGGCTACACCTTC.

This clone has a single count. CDR3 sequence (DNA): TGTGCCACCAGCCTAACGGGACAGACGAACACTGAAGCTTTCTTT. Its protein product is CATSLTGQTNTEAFF. This chain links TRBV15 with TRBJ1-1, with 7 bases fitting TRBD1. Germline CDR1 LNHNV, CDR2 YYDKDF (reference sequence). V gave up 5 bases and J gave up 1 base; unmatched junction bases: 7. The CDR3 has 15 residues.

The chain links TRBV15 to TRBJ2-3; maybe TRBD1 (7 bases). The germline V and J ends were trimmed by 0 bases and 4 bases, with 20 bases remaining between them. Germline CDR1 LNHNV, CDR2 YYDKDF (reference sequence). This CDR3 has 18 amino acids. The CDR3 nucleotides read TGTGCCACCAGCAGAGAAAACAGGGGAGGCGTGGGGGCAGATACGCAGTATTTT. Translating gives CATSRENRGGVGADTQYF.

The chain combines TRBV5-1 with TRBJ2-1; no reliable D call. The CDR3 loop spans 14 amino acids. Germline CDR1 is SGHRS and CDR2 is YFSETQ. Trimming pared 4 bases from V and 8 bases from J, leaving 16 bases between. The chain's CDR3 is CASSAARGRHEQFF. CDR3 coding DNA: TGCGCCAGCAGCGCAGCCCGAGGTCGGCATGAGCAGTTCTTC. The full variable domain, completed using reference TRBV5-1 and TRBJ2-1, is KAGVTQTPRYLIKTRGQQVTLSCSPISGHRSVSWYQQTPGQGLQFLFEYFSETQRNKGNFPGRFSGRQFSNSRSEMNVSTLELGDSALYLCASSAARGRHEQFFGPGTRLTVL.

This clone was observed a single time. The chain employs TRBV4-2 and TRBJ2-7; weak D call: TRBD2 (5 bases). The V and J ends lost 1 base and 6 bases respectively, with 10 bases between them. The CDR3 extends over 13 amino acids. Germline V CDR1 and CDR2: LGHNA, YNFKEQ. CDR3 sequence reads: CASSQVTRREQYF. For the CDR3, the DNA is TGTGCCAGCAGCCAAGTAACTAGACGCGAGCAGTACTTC.

The rearrangement uses TRBV11-2 and TRBJ1-2, with D uncertain. CDR3 length: 15 amino acids. The V end lost 5 bases, the J end lost 1 base, and 14 bases lay between the germline ends. The V gene's germline CDR1 is SGHAT and CDR2 FQNNGV. CDR3 sequence (DNA): TGTGCCAGCAGCAAAGGTGCAGGTCTTAACTATGGCTACACCTTC. As protein: CASSKGAGLNYGYTF.

The chain joins TRBV5-6 to TRBJ2-4; 7 positions agree with TRBD2. The J segment lost 6 bases and the V segment lost 0 bases, leaving 3 bases of the junction unmatched. CDR1 and CDR2 (germline): SGHDT, YYEEEE. This CDR3 is 14 amino acids long. CDR3 DNA sequence: TGTGCCAGCAGCTTGGGACTAGCAGTAAACATTCAGTACTTC. Translating it yields CASSLGLAVNIQYF.

This chain links TRBV4-3 with TRBJ1-5; unclear D gene. This CDR3 comprises 14 residues. The V and J ends lost 3 bases and 4 bases respectively, with 10 bases between them. Germline CDR1 and CDR2: LGHNA and YSLEER. The CDR3 coding sequence is TGCGCCAGCAGCCAGGCTGAGCGGAATCAGCCCCAGCATTTT. Translation gives CASSQAERNQPQHF.

J is TRBJ1-2 and V is TRBV4-2; 10 nucleotides agree with TRBD1. The ends lost 4 bases at V and 6 bases at J; junction bases unmatched: 2. CDR1 LGHNA and CDR2 YNFKEQ come from the germline V gene. The CDR3 consists of 13 residues. The chain's CDR3 is CASSPDRGDGYTF. CDR3 bases: TGTGCCAGCAGCCCGGACAGGGGGGATGGCTACACCTTC.

The genes are TRBV4-3 and TRBJ1-2; no definite D call. V lost 1 base and J lost 7, with 22 bases in between. CDR3 length: 17 residues. CDR1 LGHNA and CDR2 YSLEER come from the germline V gene. The CDR3 spells CASSQARRGVDGSGYTF. The CDR3 DNA sequence: TGCGCCAGCAGCCAAGCGAGGCGCGGGGTCGACGGGAGTGGCTACACCTTC.

The J gene is TRBJ1-1, the V gene TRBV29-1, with TRBD1 identical over 7 bases. The CDR3 spans 14 residues. V shed 7 bases and J 0 bases; nucleotides not matched to a gene: 8. Germline assignment: CDR1 SQVTM and CDR2 ANQGSEA. CDR3 sequence (DNA): TGCAGCGCTCTGACAGGGATTCTGAACACTGAAGCTTTCTTT. Encoded protein: CSALTGILNTEAFF.

V and J are TRBV23-1 and TRBJ2-3; D gene uncertain. TRBV23-1 is assigned to the ORF class and has an uncertain function. Trimming took off 6 bases at V and 2 bases at J, with 18 bases between the two ends. CDR3 length: 16 amino acids. Written as DNA, the CDR3 is TGCGCCAGCAGCCCCTTCCGCCGGTTAGCCACAGATACGCAGTATTTT. Its protein is CASSPFRRLATDTQYF.

This clone was seen just once. The V call is TRBV9, the J call TRBJ1-4, with D perhaps matching TRBD1 (5 bases). The germline V gene has CDR1 SGDLS and CDR2 YYNGEE. Trimming removed 0 bases at V and 0 bases at J, with 9 bases between. CDR3 length: 16 amino acids. The CDR3 is CASSVGQGATNEKLFF. CDR3 bases: TGTGCCAGCAGCGTAGGCCAGGGTGCAACTAATGAAAAACTGTTTTTT.

This sequence joins TRBV7-9 and TRBJ2-1, with 15 bases that match TRBD2. With 4 bases clipped from V and 3 bases from J, the junction kept 10 bases outside the gene matches. Germline V gives CDR1 SEHNR, CDR2 FQNEAQ (reference sequence). CDR3 length: 19 residues. This CDR3 is CASSSGPGLAGGSYNEQFF. DNA of the CDR3: TGTGCCAGCAGCTCCGGCCCGGGACTAGCGGGAGGAAGCTACAATGAGCAGTTCTTC.

This chain links TRBV29-1 with TRBJ1-2, with D tentatively TRBD1 (5 bases). With 7 bases removed from V and 4 bases from J, the gap between germline ends came to 13 bases. CDR1 SQVTM and CDR2 ANQGSEA come from the germline V gene. This CDR3 is built from 12 residues. For the CDR3, the DNA is TGCAGCGGGTCGGAGGGGCTCTATGGCTACACCTTC. Translating gives CSGSEGLYGYTF. Drawing the rest from reference TRBV29-1 and TRBJ1-2, the complete variable domain is SAVISQKPSRDICQRGTSLTIQCQVDSQVTMMFWYRQQPGQSLTLIATANQGSEATYESGFVIDKFPISRPNLTFSTLTVSNMSPEDSSIYLCSGSEGLYGYTFGSGTRLTVV.

The chain is built from TRBV2 and TRBJ2-1, with 10 bases that match TRBD2. The CDR3 is made up of 15 amino acids. The ends lost 3 bases at V and 4 bases at J; junction bases unmatched: 3. The germline V gene encodes CDR1 SNHLY and CDR2 FYNNEI. CDR3 in amino acids: CASSDRLAGYNEQFF. The CDR3 DNA sequence: TGTGCCAGCAGTGATCGACTAGCGGGTTACAATGAGCAGTTCTTC. Full variable domain (missing parts from reference TRBV2 and TRBJ2-1): EPEVTQTPSHQVTQMGQEVILRCVPISNHLYFYWYRQILGQKVEFLVSFYNNEISEKSEIFDDQFSVERPDGSNFTLKIRSTKLEDSAMYFCASSDRLAGYNEQFFGPGTRLTVL.

The chain recombines TRBV4-3 with TRBJ1-3, with D possibly TRBD1 on 6 matching bases. Germline assignment: CDR1 LGHNA and CDR2 YSLEER. The CDR3 is 14 amino acids. The V end was cut by 1 base, the J end by 2 bases, with 6 bases between. The CDR3, as DNA: TGCGCCAGCAGCCAAGGGACAGCTGGAAACACCATATATTTT. As protein: CASSQGTAGNTIYF.

The chain couples TRBV5-6 to TRBJ1-1; 7 bases align to TRBD1. V dropped 3 bases and J dropped 7; count of bases not matched to a gene: 6. CDR3 length: 13 residues. CDR1 SGHDT and CDR2 YYEEEE come from the germline V gene. CDR3 in amino acids: CASSSPGGIEAFF. CDR3 bases: TGTGCCAGCAGCTCGCCAGGGGGGATTGAAGCTTTCTTT.

The chain links TRBV4-2 to TRBJ2-3; the match to TRBD2 covers 7 bases. The J segment lost 1 base and the V segment lost 0 bases, leaving 4 bases of the junction unmatched. This CDR3 region has 16 residues. Germline V gene sequence: CDR1 LGHNA, CDR2 YNFKEQ. CDR3 coding DNA: TGTGCCAGCAGCCAAGAGGGGGGGATTGGCACAGATACGCAGTATTTT. Protein product: CASSQEGGIGTDTQYF.

The chain couples TRBV9 to TRBJ1-5; TRBD1 might be the D (5 bases). This CDR3 comprises 15 residues. V lost 4 bases, J lost 9 bases, and 20 bases lay in between. CDR1 and CDR2 (germline): SGDLS, YYNGEE. Here the CDR3 reads CASSPWTSRIRPQHF. Written as DNA, the CDR3 is TGTGCCAGCAGCCCTTGGACAAGCAGAATTAGGCCCCAGCATTTT.

V gene TRBV7-9 combines with J gene TRBJ1-1; no clear D. The CDR3 consists of 12 residues. V lost 7 bases and J 1 base, leaving 7 bases between the germline ends. CDR1 and CDR2 from the germline V gene are SEHNR and FQNEAQ (reference sequence). In nucleotides, the CDR3 is TGTGCCAGCATGGCCAGGAACACTGAAGCTTTCTTT. This translates into CASMARNTEAFF.

V gene TRBV9 combines with J gene TRBJ2-7; D is undetermined. The V gene's germline CDR1 is SGDLS and CDR2 YYNGEE. This CDR3 region has 14 residues. V was cut by 0 bases and J by 3 bases, with 10 bases left in between. The CDR3 loop is CASSVGGTNYEQYF. The CDR3 region has the DNA TGTGCCAGCAGCGTAGGCGGCACAAACTACGAGCAGTACTTC.

This chain joins TRBV4-1 and TRBJ1-2, with no clear D. The germline gives CDR1 MGHRA, CDR2 YSYEKL. This CDR3 has 16 residues. V was clipped by 3 bases and J by 1 base, with 15 bases between them. The CDR3 DNA sequence: TGCGCCAGCAGCCAGCCTCTAAAGGGAGTTAACTATGGCTACACCTTC. Protein product: CASSQPLKGVNYGYTF.